The next 13 T cell receptor beta chains were all read from a single sample in a study of blood T cells in healthy people across ages. Together with a sample-barcoded 5' primer, a J-beta primer mix was included in a second PCR lasting about 6 to 11 cycles. TCRdb re-called the 5' RACE reads with MiXCR, one entry per CDR3 protein. The data show 950,000 to 1,200,000 distinct CDR3 sequences, 35% to 40% seen once. Sample: blood. The receptors were gathered from a man aged 18 to 29 in good health.

This chain joins TRBV30 and TRBJ1-1, with a weak D call TRBD1 (5 bases). Germline V gene data show CDR1 as GTSNPN and CDR2 as SVGIG (reference sequence). Trimming removed 0 bases at V and 1 base at J, with 6 bases between. This CDR3 comprises 13 residues. The DNA of the CDR3 is TGTGCCTGGAGTGTGGGGGGGAACACTGAAGCTTTCTTT. Protein product: CAWSVGGNTEAFF.

The rearrangement links TRBV29-1 to TRBJ2-5; tentative D call: TRBD1 (6 bases). V lost 4 bases to trimming and J lost 5 bases, with 11 bases between them. Germline lookup yields CDR1 SQVTM and CDR2 ANQGSEA. The CDR3 spans 12 residues. The CDR3 nucleotides read TGCAGCGTTGTTCAGGGGCGGGAGACCCAGTACTTC. Translated: CSVVQGRETQYF.

The sample holds a few counts of this clonotype. The chain combines TRBV7-2 with TRBJ2-7; 11 positions agree with TRBD2. The junction had 6 bases not matched to a gene; V was cut back by 1 base and J by 1 base. In germline, CDR1 is SGHTA, CDR2 FQGNSA. This CDR3 has 17 residues. CDR3 sequence: CASSLGGLAANSYEQYF. CDR3 in DNA: TGTGCCAGCAGCTTAGGGGGACTAGCGGCAAATTCCTACGAGCAGTACTTC. Looking up the rest from reference TRBV7-2 and TRBJ2-7 gives the full variable domain: GAGVSQSPSNKVTEKGKDVELRCDPISGHTALYWYRQSLGQGLEFLIYFQGNSAPDKSGLPSDRFSAERTGGSVSTLTIQRTQQEDSAVYLCASSLGGLAANSYEQYFGPGTRLTVT.

The sample holds a few counts of this clonotype. The V gene is TRBV6-2 or TRBV6-3, the J gene TRBJ2-7; no reliable D call. V was cut by 5 bases and J by 1 base, with 12 bases left in between. Looked up from germline, CDR1 is MNHEY and CDR2 is SVGEGT. The CDR3 contains 14 residues. CDR3 amino acids: CASSIPDGSYEQYF. DNA for the CDR3: TGTGCCAGCAGTATTCCGGACGGATCCTACGAGCAGTACTTC.

This clonotype was seen a few times. The chain carries TRBV3-1 and TRBJ2-5; perhaps D is TRBD1 or TRBD2 (6 bases each). CDR1 is LGHDT and CDR2 is YNNKEL in the germline V gene (reference sequence). The ends were cut back, 4 bases at V and 2 bases at J, with 14 bases in the middle. The CDR3 contains 15 residues. The CDR3 DNA sequence: TGTGCCAGCAGCCCCTTCGGAGGGGGTCAAGAGACCCAGTACTTC. As protein: CASSPFGGGQETQYF.

The gene calls are TRBV4-3 and TRBJ2-7, with D uncertain. The CDR3 is made up of 14 amino acids. V was pared by 1 base and J by 7 bases, with 14 bases between. Germline CDR1 is LGHNA and CDR2 is YSLEER. The CDR3 nucleotides are TGCGCCAGCAGCCAAGTTGAACAAGGCAATGAGCAGTACTTC. Translating gives CASSQVEQGNEQYF.

This rearrangement joins TRBV13 to TRBJ2-1; TRBD1 is a possible D gene (6 bases). This CDR3 contains 15 residues. Per the germline V gene, CDR1 is PRHDT and CDR2 is FYEKMQ (reference sequence). V dropped 5 bases and J dropped 9 bases, with 20 bases sitting between them. The CDR3 region has the DNA TGTGCCAGCAGCCAATTCGGACAAGGGGGTACTGAGCAGTTCTTC. Encoded protein: CASSQFGQGGTEQFF.

This chain joins TRBV5-1 and TRBJ2-1; D call uncertain. Germline loops: CDR1 SGHRS, CDR2 YFSETQ. The CDR3 runs 12 residues. Trimming took 4 bases from V and 13 from J, leaving 15 bases between them. CDR3 nucleotide sequence: TGCGCCAGCAGCCCCGGATTGGAGACCCAGTTCTTC. Its translation: CASSPGLETQFF.

This chain joins TRBV5-1 and TRBJ2-1, with 10 positions matching TRBD1. Losses at the gene ends were 0 bases for V and 0 bases for J; bases not matched to a gene: 3. The CDR3 totals 17 residues. Per germline, CDR1 SGHRS and CDR2 YFSETQ. DNA for the CDR3: TGCGCCAGCAGCTTGGAGGGACAGGGGAGCTCCTACAATGAGCAGTTCTTC. Residues: CASSLEGQGSSYNEQFF.

The chain uses TRBV7-2 and TRBJ1-2; 7 nucleotides agree with TRBD1. The CDR3 runs to 12 residues. Germline CDR1 and CDR2: SGHTA and FQGNSA. The ends lost 7 bases at V and 6 bases at J; junction bases unmatched: 5. DNA for the CDR3: TGTGCCAGCAACCTAGGACAGGATGGCTACACCTTC. It translates to CASNLGQDGYTF. Full variable domain (rest looked up from reference TRBV7-2 and TRBJ1-2): GAGVSQSPSNKVTEKGKDVELRCDPISGHTALYWYRQSLGQGLEFLIYFQGNSAPDKSGLPSDRFSAERTGGSVSTLTIQRTQQEDSAVYLCASNLGQDGYTFGSGTRLTVV.

The table lists this clonotype with a few counts. The V gene is TRBV20-1, the J gene TRBJ2-5; 12 nucleotides agree with TRBD2. The CDR3 sequence is 15 residues long. Per germline, CDR1 DFQATT and CDR2 SNEGSKA (reference sequence). V lost 1 base and J lost 0; bases outside the gene matches: 0. CDR3 sequence reads: CSARGLAGDQETQYF. CDR3 DNA: TGCAGTGCTAGAGGACTAGCGGGGGACCAAGAGACCCAGTACTTC.

The chain employs TRBV20-1 and TRBJ2-2; 10 nucleotides agree with TRBD2. V lost 4 bases, J lost 2 bases, and 7 bases stayed unmatched. The CDR3 totals 16 residues. Per germline, CDR1 DFQATT and CDR2 SNEGSKA (reference sequence). In DNA form, the CDR3 reads TGCAGTGCTATAGGCACTAGCGGGGACAACACCGGGGAGCTGTTTTTT. Translation gives CSAIGTSGDNTGELFF.

This clonotype was recorded a few times. The rearrangement joins TRBV21-1 to TRBJ2-3; the table's D gene call, TRBD2, was not cross checked with the DNA. TRBV21-1 represents a pseudogene. The CDR3 consists of 16 residues. The CDR3 nucleotides read TGTGCCAGCAGCAAAGGCGACTCCCAGATCAGGGATACGCAGTATTTT. It translates to CASSKGDSQIRDTQYF.